This T cell receptor beta chain came from a study of CD8 T cells in Susac syndrome. The germline gives CDR1 SGHAT, CDR2 FQNNGV. The CDR3 totals 15 residues. V lost 3 bases to trimming and J lost 5 bases; unmatched junction nucleotides: 5. TCR beta sequencing covered blood CD8+ and CD4+ T cells. While serving as controls, healthy donors were matched for age and sex. Bulk CD8+ and CD4+ cells came from magnetic negative isolation; CD8+ TEMRA by FACS. After extraction with the RNeasy kit, about 0.5 to 1 ug of the RNA was reverse transcribed using random hexamers. A single record per CDR3 protein comes from TCRdb applying MiXCR to the immunoSEQ multiplex PCR reads. Here the sample spans some 110,000 distinct CDR3 sequences, 90% to 95% being singletons.

The TCR comes from a human donor in good health. This sequence joins TRBV11-2 and TRBJ2-2; 8 bases match TRBD1. The sequencing input was CD4+ T cells from PBMCs. The CDR3 DNA sequence: TGTGCCAGCAGCTTCCAGGGGGCCGAGACCGGGGAGCTGTTTTTT. Amino acid sequence: CASSFQGAETGELFF. The entire variable domain, with the rest obtained from reference TRBV11-2 and TRBJ2-2, is as follows: EAGVAQSPRYKIIEKRQSVAFWCNPISGHATLYWYQQILGQGPKLLIQFQNNGVVDDSQLPKDRFSAERLKGVDSTLKIQPAKLEDSAVYLCASSFQGAETGELFFGEGSRLTVL.